Listed below are T cell receptor beta chains from one sample, sequenced in a study of blood T cell repertoires in COVID-19. Measured with immunoSEQ multiplex PCR; TCRdb has only the in-frame clones, and not every one. This sample yields 150,000 or so clones, of which 80% to 90% are seen a single time; approximately 9.7% belongs to the top ten. Sequencing input: peripheral blood. The receptors derive from a woman aged 50 to 60 with acute or convalescent COVID-19. CDR3s leave out the opening cysteine and the closing phenylalanine or tryptophan. D genes are given only for firm matches.

v_gene	d_gene	j_gene	CDR3aa
TRBV19	-	TRBJ2-2	ASSPRPNTGELF
TRBV7-6	TRBD2	TRBJ2-7	ASSLLAGGLLLSPEQY
TRBV2	TRBD1	TRBJ1-1	ASRADRAFGVNTEAF
TRBV28	TRBD1	TRBJ1-2	ASSLSGQGARGGYT
TRBV29-1	-	TRBJ1-1	SVEGLMNTEAF
TRBV7-2	TRBD2	TRBJ2-7	ASSLSGNPPSEQY
TRBV5-4	-	TRBJ1-2	ASSLWGAYGYT
TRBV5-4	-	TRBJ1-6	ASSLATGYNSPLH
TRBV19	TRBD2	TRBJ2-1	ASHSGISYNEQF
TRBV20-1	-	TRBJ1-4	SASRREVATNEKLF
TRBV28	-	TRBJ1-4	ASSYRRGREKLF
TRBV5-1	TRBD2	TRBJ2-7	ASRRLGGGSFDEQY
TRBV15	TRBD1	TRBJ1-6	ATSGLTGGGSPLH
TRBV5-4	-	TRBJ2-1	ASSSGTAFHNEQF
TRBV18	-	TRBJ1-5	ASSPQSRYSNQPQH
TRBV10-2	-	TRBJ2-7	ASRSGPEQY
TRBV11-2	-	TRBJ1-2	ASSYGLYGYT
TRBV5-1	TRBD1	TRBJ2-5	ASSIGTGGWETQY
TRBV10-1	TRBD1	TRBJ1-4	ASSDGTGNEKLF
TRBV4-2	TRBD1	TRBJ2-3	ASSQDLPGTGVDTQY
TRBV5-1	TRBD1	TRBJ2-2	ASSPRGQDRRGLF
TRBV19	-	TRBJ2-6	ASRMSFGANVLT
TRBV13	-	TRBJ2-1	ARPCSSYNEQF
TRBV5-1	TRBD2	TRBJ2-5	ASSLAGGSQETQY
TRBV2	-	TRBJ2-3	ASSETSGKDTQY
TRBV2	TRBD2	TRBJ2-7	ASSEDSGAREQY
TRBV3-1/TRBV3-2	TRBD2	TRBJ2-3	ASSHRTSGGASDTQY
TRBV7-9	-	TRBJ2-7	ASSFSGLGGEQY
TRBV7-6	-	TRBJ1-1	ASSSQTVMNTEAF
TRBV15	-	TRBJ1-1	ATSRGWPRNMNTEAF
TRBV20-1	TRBD1	TRBJ1-4	SAGGGEKLF
TRBV7-8	-	TRBJ1-3	ASSSVAVNSGNTIY
TRBV12-5	-	TRBJ2-5	ASGLAHLARTRGETQY
TRBV6-6	TRBD1	TRBJ2-3	ASSSAAGQGTDTQY
TRBV5-1	TRBD2	TRBJ2-7	ASSFSLAGGFDEQY
TRBV5-1	-	TRBJ1-1	ASSSDRPNTEAF
TRBV1	-	TRBJ2-5	TSSQPTSGGIETQY
TRBV6-5	-	TRBJ1-1	ASRLEGFTEAF
TRBV30	-	TRBJ2-1	AWSVGIASNYNEQF
TRBV6-5	-	TRBJ1-1	ASVQGGIDTEAF
TRBV14	-	TRBJ1-4	ASSAHRDTNYNEKLF
TRBV18	TRBD1	TRBJ2-2	ASSPRTGNTGELF
TRBV27	-	TRBJ2-5	ASSSTGLQGLFQY
TRBV5-1	-	TRBJ2-5	ASSFAGEETQY
TRBV10-3	-	TRBJ1-1	AISSGDRNTEAF
TRBV27	TRBD1	TRBJ1-2	ASSRGDRYDYGYT
TRBV19	TRBD2	TRBJ2-7	ASKNSGGRAYEQY
TRBV2	-	TRBJ1-1	ASSEGRNTEAF